Listed below are T cell receptor beta chains from one sample, sequenced in a study of preoperative IRX-2 immunotherapy in early breast cancer. The protocol was immunoSEQ multiplex PCR, while the TCRdb copy is restricted to in-frame clones and leaves out a portion. The table has roughly 27,000 clones, around 79% seen once. Sequencing used lymph node tissue, obtained after IRX-2 immunotherapy. The receptors originated from a human donor with breast cancer. Both conserved end residues are part of each CDR3. D genes are given only for firm matches. Clone size is shown for a subset of rows, as once, few, many or a class of expanded clone.

cdr3_length | clone_size | d_call | j_call | v_call | cdr3_nt | cdr3_aa
14 | . | . | TRBJ1-4 | TRBV6-4 | TGTGCCAGCAGTTACCCGGGAATTAATGAAAAACTGTTTTTT | CASSYPGINEKLFF
15 | . | TRBD1 | TRBJ1-2 | TRBV19 | TGTGCCAGTAGTATAAAGGGGGCGCATCGGAGTGGCTACACCTTC | CASSIKGAHRSGYTF
16 | . | TRBD2 | TRBJ2-7 | TRBV11-3 | TGTGCTAGCAGCCTCTCCTCCGGGGGGTCAAGGGGAGAGCAGTACTTC | CASSLSSGGSRGEQYF
16 | . | TRBD2 | TRBJ2-7 | TRBV11-3 | TGTGCCAGCAGCTTAGGGGGACTAGCGGGAGGGTACGAGCAGTACTTC | CASSLGGLAGGYEQYF
18 | once | TRBD2 | TRBJ2-3 | TRBV5-1 | TGCGCCAGCACCCGATGGGGGGGACTAGCGGTTAGCACAGATACGCAGTATTTT | CASTRWGGLAVSTDTQYF
15 | . | . | TRBJ1-2 | TRBV25-1 | TGTGCCAGCAGTGAGGGGACCTTCGTTAACTATGGCTACACCTTC | CASSEGTFVNYGYTF
15 | . | . | TRBJ1-2 | TRBV19 | TGTGCCAGTAGTATAGCGAGGGTCGCAAACTATGGCTACACCTTC | CASSIARVANYGYTF
16 | . | . | TRBJ2-1 | TRBV14 | TGTGCCAGCAGCCAAGGAGGGAGCGTCTCCTACAATGAGCAGTTCTTC | CASSQGGSVSYNEQFF
15 | once | . | TRBJ1-2 | TRBV19 | TGTGCCAGTACCTCCCCTGATGCCTCCTCCTATGGCTACACCTTC | CASTSPDASSYGYTF
15 | . | . | TRBJ2-5 | TRBV5-1 | TGCGCCAGCAGCTTGGCAGGGGCGCGGAAGGAGACCCAGTACTTC | CASSLAGARKETQYF
15 | once | TRBD1 | TRBJ2-2 | TRBV5-1 | TGCGCCAGCAGAACCGGGACAGGGATCACCGGGGAGCTGTTTTTT | CASRTGTGITGELFF
15 | . | . | TRBJ1-4 | TRBV18 | TGTGCCAGCTCACCAAGCACGGAAACGAATGAAAAACTGTTTTTT | CASSPSTETNEKLFF
14 | . | . | TRBJ2-7 | TRBV5-1 | TGCGCCAGCAGCTTGGAGCAGGCAGCCTACGAGCAGTACTTC | CASSLEQAAYEQYF
15 | . | . | TRBJ2-2 | TRBV5-1 | TGCGCCAGCAGCTTGGTTACACCAAACACCGGGGAGCTGTTTTTT | CASSLVTPNTGELFF
13 | . | TRBD2 | TRBJ2-7 | TRBV28 | TGTGCCAGCAGTTCGACTAGCGGCTACGAGCAGTACTTC | CASSSTSGYEQYF
15 | . | TRBD1 | TRBJ1-3 | TRBV28 | TGTGCCAGCTTTAAGCGGACGGCGTGGGGACAGACCATATATTTT | CASFKRTAWGQTIYF
20 | . | TRBD2 | TRBJ2-7 | TRBV18 | TGTGCCAGCTCACCACCACTAGCGGGAGGGCCGTCCCTCTTCTACTACGAGCAGTACTTC | CASSPPLAGGPSLFYYEQYF
16 | . | . | TRBJ2-3 | TRBV15 | TGTGCCACCAGCAGAGGGGACGGGAAGAGCACAGATACGCAGTATTTT | CATSRGDGKSTDTQYF
15 | . | . | TRBJ2-3 | TRBV23-1 | TGCGCCAGCAGTCTTGGTCGGGAAGGCACAGATACGCAGTATTTT | CASSLGREGTDTQYF
15 | . | . | TRBJ2-7 | TRBV6-8 | TGTGCCAGCAGTGGGGGGTTAGACATTTACTACGAGCAGTACTTC | CASSGGLDIYYEQYF
15 | . | TRBD2 | TRBJ2-3 | TRBV7-1 | TGTGCCAGCAGCTTAGTAGCGGGAGGAAGAGATACGCAGTATTTT | CASSLVAGGRDTQYF
16 | . | TRBD2 | TRBJ2-1 | TRBV6-8 | TGTGCCAGCAGTCGTAAGGGACTAGCGGACTACAATGAGCAGTTCTTC | CASSRKGLADYNEQFF
16 | . | . | TRBJ2-7 | TRBV23-1 | TGCGCCAGCAGCCAAGATGTTCCAGGGGAGTCCTACGAGCAGTACTTC | CASSQDVPGESYEQYF
15 | . | . | TRBJ1-2 | TRBV15 | TGTGCCACCAGCAGAGATCGGGGGGCCGGTTATGGCTACACCTTC | CATSRDRGAGYGYTF
15 | few | . | TRBJ2-2 | TRBV30 | TGTGCCTGGAGTGCGACCAGGGTGACGTCCGGGGAGCTGTTTTTT | CAWSATRVTSGELFF
15 | . | . | TRBJ1-5 | TRBV18 | TGTGCCAGCTCGTTTAAGGGCTTCCCCGGCGAGCCCCAGCATTTT | CASSFKGFPGEPQHF
15 | . | . | TRBJ2-1 | TRBV10-2 | TGCGCCAGCAGTGAATTAGGTCAGGGGTGGAATGAGCAGTTCTTC | CASSELGQGWNEQFF
16 | . | TRBD2 | TRBJ2-3 | TRBV14 | TGTGCCAGCAGCCCGACTAGCGGGAGGTCGACAGATACGCAGTATTTT | CASSPTSGRSTDTQYF
14 | few | . | TRBJ2-7 | TRBV11-3 | TGTGCCAGCAGCTTGGCGAATACTATTTACGAGCAGTACTTC | CASSLANTIYEQYF
17 | . | TRBD2 | TRBJ2-3 | TRBV6-8 | TGTGCCAGCAGTTTAAAGGGGACTAGCGGGACCGGGAATACGCAGTATTTT | CASSLKGTSGTGNTQYF
17 | . | TRBD2 | TRBJ2-3 | TRBV7-7 | TGTGCCAGCAGCGCTCAAACTAGCGGGACGAGCACAGATACGCAGTATTTT | CASSAQTSGTSTDTQYF
14 | . | . | TRBJ1-1 | TRBV7-4 | TGTGCCAGCAGCCTCGGGTCTGGAAGTCCTGAAGCTTTCTTT | CASSLGSGSPEAFF